Shown below are 5 T cell receptor beta chains from a single sample sequenced in a study of T cell repertoires in cytomegalovirus infection. TCRdb analysed the reads with MiXCR anew, one entry per CDR3 protein. There are approximately 400,000 distinct CDR3 sequences in the sample; approximately 31% occur only once, and roughly 13% lies in the top ten. The specimen was PBMCs. These receptors all come from a human donor in good health (CMV status not recorded). Some clones in this sample may be carry-over from other donors' samples.

Concerning this clonotype itself: A much bigger clone sits one base away, suggesting this may be a read error. The J gene is TRBJ1-3, the V gene TRBV6-5; 7 nucleotides agree with TRBD1. CDR1 and CDR2 (germline): MNHEY, SVGAGI. CDR3 length: 16 amino acids. V lost 0 bases to trimming and J lost 3 bases; unmatched junction nucleotides: 5. The CDR3 bases are TGTGCCAGCAGTTACTCGGCCAGGGGGTATGGAAACACCATATATTTT. The encoded protein is CASSYSARGYGNTIYF.

This clonotype has ten or more counts. This chain links TRBV7-2 with TRBJ2-1, with D possibly matching TRBD1 (6 bases). The ends were cut back, 3 bases at V and 4 bases at J, with 22 bases in the middle. The CDR3 is 18 residues long. Germline assignment: CDR1 SGHTA and CDR2 FQGNSA. The CDR3 bases are TGTGCCAGCAGCTTTAGAGAGTCAGGGGCTACGAAGTACAATGAGCAGTTCTTC. Its translation: CASSFRESGATKYNEQFF.

The chain carries TRBV29-1 and TRBJ1-4; D gene uncertain. Germline loops: CDR1 SQVTM, CDR2 ANQGSEA. V lost 7 bases to trimming and J lost 4 bases, with 13 bases between them. The CDR3 runs 13 residues. DNA of the CDR3: TGCAGCGGCCTCGGAGCGGGTAATGAAAAACTGTTTTTT. This codes for CSGLGAGNEKLFF.

This clonotype has more than one count but fewer than ten. This sequence joins TRBV20-1 and TRBJ1-1, with a possible D match to TRBD1 (5 bases). The V gene's germline CDR1 is DFQATT and CDR2 SNEGSKA (reference sequence). There are 15 residues in the CDR3. Trimming pared 3 bases from V and 1 base from J, leaving 15 bases between. This CDR3 is CSARETGHWNTEAFF. DNA of the CDR3: TGCAGTGCTAGGGAAACTGGACATTGGAACACTGAAGCTTTCTTT.

This clonotype has a count of ten or more. This chain joins TRBV12-3 or TRBV12-4 and TRBJ2-2; 11 bases match TRBD1. This CDR3 is 16 amino acids long. V shed 4 bases and J 7 bases; nucleotides not matched to a gene: 8. In DNA, the CDR3 is TGTGCCAGCAGTTCCGGGACAGGGGGTGGGTACGGGGAGCTGTTTTTT. It codes for CASSSGTGGGYGELFF.